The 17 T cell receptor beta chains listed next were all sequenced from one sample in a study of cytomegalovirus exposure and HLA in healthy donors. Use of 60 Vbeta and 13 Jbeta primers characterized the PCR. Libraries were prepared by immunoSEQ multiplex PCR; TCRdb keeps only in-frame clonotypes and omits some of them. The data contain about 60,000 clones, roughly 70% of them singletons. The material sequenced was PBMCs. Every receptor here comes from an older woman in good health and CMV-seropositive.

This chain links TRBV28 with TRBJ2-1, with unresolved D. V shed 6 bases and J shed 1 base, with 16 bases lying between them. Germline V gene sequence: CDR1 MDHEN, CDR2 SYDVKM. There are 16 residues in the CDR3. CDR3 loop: CASSSFGSISYNEQFF. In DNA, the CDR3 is TGTGCCAGCAGCTCTTTCGGGTCTATTTCCTACAATGAGCAGTTCTTC.

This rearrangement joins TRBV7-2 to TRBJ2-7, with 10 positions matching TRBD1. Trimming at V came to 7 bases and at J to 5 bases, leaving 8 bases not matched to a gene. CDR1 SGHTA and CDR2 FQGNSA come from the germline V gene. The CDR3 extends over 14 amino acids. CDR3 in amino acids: CASNSRDRGHEQYF. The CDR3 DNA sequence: TGTGCCAGCAACTCCCGGGACAGGGGTCACGAGCAGTACTTC.

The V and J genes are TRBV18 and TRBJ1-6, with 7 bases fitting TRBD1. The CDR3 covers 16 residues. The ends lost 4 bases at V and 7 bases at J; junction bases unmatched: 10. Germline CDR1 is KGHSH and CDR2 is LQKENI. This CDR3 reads CASSQVGQVYNSPLHF. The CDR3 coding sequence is TGTGCCAGCTCACAAGTTGGACAGGTATACAATTCACCCCTCCACTTT.

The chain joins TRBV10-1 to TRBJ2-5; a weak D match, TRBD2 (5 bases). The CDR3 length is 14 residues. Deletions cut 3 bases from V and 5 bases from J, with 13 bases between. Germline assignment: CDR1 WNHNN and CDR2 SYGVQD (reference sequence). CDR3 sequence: CASSDSLAGETQYF. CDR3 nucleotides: TGCGCCAGCAGTGACTCCCTAGCCGGGGAGACCCAGTACTTC.

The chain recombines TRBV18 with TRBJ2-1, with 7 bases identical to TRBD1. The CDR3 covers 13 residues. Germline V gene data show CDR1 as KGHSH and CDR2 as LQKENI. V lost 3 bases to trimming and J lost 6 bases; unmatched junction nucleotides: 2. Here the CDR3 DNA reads TGTGCCAGCTCACCGGGACAGATCAATGAGCAGTTCTTC. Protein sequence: CASSPGQINEQFF.

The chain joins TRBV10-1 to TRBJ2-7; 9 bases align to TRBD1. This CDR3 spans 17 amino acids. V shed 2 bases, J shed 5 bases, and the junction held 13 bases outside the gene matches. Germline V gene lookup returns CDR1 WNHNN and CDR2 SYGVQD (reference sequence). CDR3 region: CASSETGQGKGVHEQYF. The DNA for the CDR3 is TGCGCCAGCAGTGAGACAGGACAGGGGAAAGGCGTCCACGAGCAGTACTTC.

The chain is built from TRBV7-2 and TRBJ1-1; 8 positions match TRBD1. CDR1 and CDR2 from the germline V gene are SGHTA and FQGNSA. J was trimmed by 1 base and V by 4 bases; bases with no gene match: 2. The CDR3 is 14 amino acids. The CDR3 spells CASSSGQGNTEAFF. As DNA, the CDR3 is TGTGCCAGCAGCTCCGGACAGGGGAACACTGAAGCTTTCTTT.

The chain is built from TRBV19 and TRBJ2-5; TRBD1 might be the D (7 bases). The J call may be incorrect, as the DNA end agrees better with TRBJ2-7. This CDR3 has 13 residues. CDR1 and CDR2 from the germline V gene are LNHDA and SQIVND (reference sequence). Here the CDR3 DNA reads TGTGCCAGTAGTGATCAGGGGGGCCACGAGCAGTACTTC. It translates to CASSDQGGHEQYF.

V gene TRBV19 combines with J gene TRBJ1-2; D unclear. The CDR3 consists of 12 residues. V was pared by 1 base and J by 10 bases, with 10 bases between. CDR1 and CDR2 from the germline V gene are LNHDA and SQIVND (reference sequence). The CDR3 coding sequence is TGTGCCAGTAGTATAGGTGGGCGCCCCTACACCTTC. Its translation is CASSIGGRPYTF.

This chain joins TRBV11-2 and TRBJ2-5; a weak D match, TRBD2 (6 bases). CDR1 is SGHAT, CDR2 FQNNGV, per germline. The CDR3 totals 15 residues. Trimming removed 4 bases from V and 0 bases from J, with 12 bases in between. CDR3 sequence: CASSWRGAYQETQYF. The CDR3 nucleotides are TGTGCCAGCAGCTGGAGGGGCGCTTACCAAGAGACCCAGTACTTC.

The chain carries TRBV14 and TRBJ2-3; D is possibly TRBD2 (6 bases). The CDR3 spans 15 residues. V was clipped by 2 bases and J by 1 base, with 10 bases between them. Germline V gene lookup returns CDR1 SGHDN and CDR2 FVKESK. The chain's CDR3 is CASSQLASGTDTQYF. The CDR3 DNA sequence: TGTGCCAGCAGCCAATTGGCTAGCGGCACAGATACGCAGTATTTT.

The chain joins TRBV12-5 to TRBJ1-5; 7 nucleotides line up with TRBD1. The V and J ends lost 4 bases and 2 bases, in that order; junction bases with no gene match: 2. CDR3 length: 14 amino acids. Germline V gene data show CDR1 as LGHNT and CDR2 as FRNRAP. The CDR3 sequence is CASGSGQGNQPQHF. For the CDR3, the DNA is TGTGCTAGTGGTTCCGGACAGGGCAATCAGCCCCAGCATTTT.

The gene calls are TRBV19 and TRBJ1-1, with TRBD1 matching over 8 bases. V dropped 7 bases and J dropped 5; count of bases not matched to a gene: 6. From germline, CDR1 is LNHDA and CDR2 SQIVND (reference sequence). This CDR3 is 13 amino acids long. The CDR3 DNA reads TGTGCCAGTACGACAGGGGCGCAGACTGAAGCTTTCTTT. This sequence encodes CASTTGAQTEAFF.

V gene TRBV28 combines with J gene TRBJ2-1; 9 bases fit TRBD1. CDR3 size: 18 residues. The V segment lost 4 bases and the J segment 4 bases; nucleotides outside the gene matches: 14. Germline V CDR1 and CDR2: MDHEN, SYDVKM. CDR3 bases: TGTGCCAGCAGTTACAGGGGGCGACTATTTCGGGGTTACAATGAGCAGTTCTTC. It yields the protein CASSYRGRLFRGYNEQFF.

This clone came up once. The CDR3 is CASSDVAGGQETQYF. The CDR3 region has the DNA TGCGCCAGCAGCGACGTAGCGGGGGGGCAAGAGACCCAGTACTTC. The chain couples TRBV5-1 to TRBJ2-5; 11 bases line up with TRBD2. CDR1 SGHRS and CDR2 YFSETQ come from the germline V gene. This CDR3 contains 15 residues. V trimming: 4 bases; J trimming: 2 bases; junction bases outside the gene matches: 4.

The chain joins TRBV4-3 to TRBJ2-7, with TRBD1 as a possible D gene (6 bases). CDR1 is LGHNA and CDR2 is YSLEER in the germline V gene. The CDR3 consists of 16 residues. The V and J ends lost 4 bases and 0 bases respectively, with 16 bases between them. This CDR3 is CASSPDRLLSSYEQYF. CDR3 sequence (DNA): TGCGCCAGCAGCCCCGACAGGCTTCTAAGCTCCTACGAGCAGTACTTC.

This CDR3 reads CASQVPLNTEAFF. CDR3 DNA: TGTGCCAGCCAGGTGCCTCTGAACACTGAAGCTTTCTTT. The chain joins TRBV5-8 to TRBJ1-1; D is uncertain. The CDR3 length is 13 residues. CDR1 and CDR2 from the germline V gene are SGHTS and YDEGEE. Trimming took 7 bases from V and 0 from J, leaving 10 bases between them.